This TCR beta chain was captured in a study of T cell changes during pregnancy in multiple sclerosis (dated by TCRdb to between 2018 and 2021). Notes on the research overall: The study looked at changes in the T cell repertoire across pregnancy in women with multiple sclerosis.

On this clone: Its antigen is not yet known. Per-base quality was not reported, and no clone a single base away is much larger than it.

Including cysteine and phenylalanine, the CDR3 has 18 amino acids. Solely the CDR3 DNA is kept, with 54 bases framed from the first base. V is cut back by 1 base and J by 0 bases, with 6 bases in the junction unmatched. The germline V gene provides CDR1 MGHRA and CDR2 YSYEKL. Library method: the immunoSEQ multiplex PCR assay. Sourced from immuneACCESS, this table was stored by TCRdb with only in-frame sequences that have V and J called. A share of the clones is absent; for the studies checked, an unresolved V gene accounts for under half, and the remainder has no known explanation. A total of just under 70,000 clones appear in this sample, roughly nine tenths of them only once. The ten largest clones capture 0.86% of the sample.

The clonotype was recovered from a female donor with multiple sclerosis, enrolled in a pregnancy study. Recombination connected TRBV4-1 to TRBJ1-4, with 9 bases in between that match TRBD1. Sequences were derived from peripheral blood, sampled in the second trimester of pregnancy. The DNA is TGCGCCAGCAGCCAAGGGACAGGGGACCCCGCAACTAATGAAAAACTGTTTTTT. The resulting protein is CASSQGTGDPATNEKLFF.